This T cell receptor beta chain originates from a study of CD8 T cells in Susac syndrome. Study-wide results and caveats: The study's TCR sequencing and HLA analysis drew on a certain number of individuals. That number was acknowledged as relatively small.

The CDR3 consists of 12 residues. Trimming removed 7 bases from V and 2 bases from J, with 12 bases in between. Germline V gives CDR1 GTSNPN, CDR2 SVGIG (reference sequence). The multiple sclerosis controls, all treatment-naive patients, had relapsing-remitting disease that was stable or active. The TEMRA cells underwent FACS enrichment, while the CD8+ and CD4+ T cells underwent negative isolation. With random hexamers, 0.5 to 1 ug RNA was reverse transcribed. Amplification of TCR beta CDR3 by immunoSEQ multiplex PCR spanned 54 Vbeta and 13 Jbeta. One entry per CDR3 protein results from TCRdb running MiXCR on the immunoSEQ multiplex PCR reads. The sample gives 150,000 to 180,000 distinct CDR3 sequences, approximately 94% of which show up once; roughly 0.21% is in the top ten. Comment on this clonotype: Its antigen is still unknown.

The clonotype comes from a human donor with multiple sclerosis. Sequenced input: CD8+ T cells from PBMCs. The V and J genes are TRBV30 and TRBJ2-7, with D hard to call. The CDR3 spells CAFRTGPYEQYF. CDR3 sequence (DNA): TGTGCCTTCCGGACGGGCCCCTACGAGCAGTACTTC.